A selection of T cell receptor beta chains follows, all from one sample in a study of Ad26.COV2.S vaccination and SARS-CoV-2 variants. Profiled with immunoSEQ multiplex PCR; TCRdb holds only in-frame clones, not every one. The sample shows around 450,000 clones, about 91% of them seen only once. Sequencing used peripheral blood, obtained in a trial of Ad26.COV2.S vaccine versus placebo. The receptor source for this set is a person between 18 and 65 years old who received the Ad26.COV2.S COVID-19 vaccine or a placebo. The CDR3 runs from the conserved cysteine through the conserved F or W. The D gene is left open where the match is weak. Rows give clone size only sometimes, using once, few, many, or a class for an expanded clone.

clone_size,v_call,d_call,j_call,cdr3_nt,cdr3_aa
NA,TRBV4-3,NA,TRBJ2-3,TGCGCCAGCAGCCAAGACGGCCAGTTCATAGATACGCAGTATTTT,CASSQDGQFIDTQYF
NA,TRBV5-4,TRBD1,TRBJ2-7,TGTGCCAGCAGTAGACAGGGGGCCGGCTACGAGCAGTACTTC,CASSRQGAGYEQYF
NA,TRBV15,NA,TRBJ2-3,TGTGCCACCAGCGGACGGGTCCTCACAGATACGCAGTATTTT,CATSGRVLTDTQYF
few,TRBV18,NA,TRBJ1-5,TGTGCCAGCTCACCAGACAGGAAAAGTCAGCCCCAGCATTTT,CASSPDRKSQPQHF
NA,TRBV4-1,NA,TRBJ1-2,TGCGCCAGCAGCCAAGTCCTAGTGCGGACTAACTATGGCTACACCTTC,CASSQVLVRTNYGYTF
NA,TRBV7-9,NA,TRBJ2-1,TGTGCCAGCAGCTTCTGGGGCTATGAGCAGTTCTTC,CASSFWGYEQFF
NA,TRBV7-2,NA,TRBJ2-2,TGTGCCAGCAGCTTAGGTCTCTGGGGGCTTGGGGAAACCGGGGAGCTGTTTTTT,CASSLGLWGLGETGELFF
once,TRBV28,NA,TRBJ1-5,TGTGCCAGCAGTTTAAGCGGTTGGGGCGGTACCCAGCATTTT,CASSLSGWGGTQHF
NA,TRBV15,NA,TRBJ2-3,TGTGCCACCAGCAGATACGGCACAGATACGCAGTATTTT,CATSRYGTDTQYF
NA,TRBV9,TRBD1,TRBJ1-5,TGTGCCAGCAGCGCGAGATACCGGGACAGGGACCGCTTGAGGCCCCAGCATTTT,CASSARYRDRDRLRPQHF
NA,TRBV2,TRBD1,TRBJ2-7,TGTGCCAGCACCTCCGACAGGGTGGAGTACTTC,CASTSDRVEYF
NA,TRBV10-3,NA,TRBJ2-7,TGTGCCATCAGTGATGGAAGGGGGTCCAGCTCCTACGAGCAGTACTTC,CAISDGRGSSSYEQYF
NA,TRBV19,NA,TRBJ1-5,TGTGCCAGTAGTCCTCTTTCAGGTAGGGGCAATCAGCCCCAGCATTTT,CASSPLSGRGNQPQHF
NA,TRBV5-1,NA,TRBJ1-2,TGCGCCAGCAGCTTGTTGGGTAGTAGCTATGGCTACACCTTC,CASSLLGSSYGYTF
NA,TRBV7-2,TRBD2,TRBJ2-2,TGTGCCAGCAGCCCGGGGGGAAGTACCGGGGAGCTGTTTTTT,CASSPGGSTGELFF
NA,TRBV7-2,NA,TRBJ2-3,TGTGCCAGCAGCTTAGACCATAGCACAGATACGCAGTATTTT,CASSLDHSTDTQYF
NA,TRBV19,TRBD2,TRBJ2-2,TGTGCCAGTAGTACCCCGGGACTAGCGGGAGTTCGGGGAAACACCGGGGAGCTGTTTTTT,CASSTPGLAGVRGNTGELFF
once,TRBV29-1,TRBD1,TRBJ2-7,TGCAGCGTTGCTGGCTTGGTGGCAGGGGGCTCCTACGAGCAGTACTTC,CSVAGLVAGGSYEQYF
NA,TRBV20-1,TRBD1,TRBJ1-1,TGCGCAGGACAGGCGAACACTGAAGCTTTCTTT,CAGQANTEAFF
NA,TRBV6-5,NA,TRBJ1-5,TGTGCCAGCCAACGGGACGGTTTTAGCAATCAGCCCCAGCATTTT,CASQRDGFSNQPQHF
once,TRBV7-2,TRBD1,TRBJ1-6,TGTGCCAGCAGCTTAGGACCAACAGGGGATTCACCCCTCCACTTT,CASSLGPTGDSPLHF
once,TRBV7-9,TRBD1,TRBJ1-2,TGTGCCAGCAGCTTAGAGTTCATGGGGACAGGGATTTCTATGGGCTACACCTTC,CASSLEFMGTGISMGYTF
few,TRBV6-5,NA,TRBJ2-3,TGTGCCAGCAGTTACGCCTCTACAGATACGCAGTATTTT,CASSYASTDTQYF
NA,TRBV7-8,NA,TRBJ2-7,TGTGCCAGCAGGCTTAGGCCAGGGGTCTACGAGCAGTACTTC,CASRLRPGVYEQYF
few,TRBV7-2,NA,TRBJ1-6,TGTGCCAGCAGCTCAGACAGGTCACCCCTCCACTTT,CASSSDRSPLHF
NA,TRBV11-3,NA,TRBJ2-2,TGTGCCAGCAGCTTAGGAGCATCGGGGACCGGGGAGCTGTTTTTT,CASSLGASGTGELFF
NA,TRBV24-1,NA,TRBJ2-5,TGTGCCACCAGTGTTGACAACGCTGGAGAGACCCAGTACTTC,CATSVDNAGETQYF
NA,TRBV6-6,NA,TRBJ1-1,TGTGCCAGCAGCACCAGGGTTCGGACTGAAGCTTTCTTT,CASSTRVRTEAFF
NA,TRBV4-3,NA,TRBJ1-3,TGCGCCAGCAGCCAAGAATCGATCGGGACGGCTGGAAACACCATATATTTT,CASSQESIGTAGNTIYF
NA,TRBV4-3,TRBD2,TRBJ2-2,TGCGCCAGCAGCCAGGGACTAGCGGAGGAGACCGGGGAGCTGTTTTTT,CASSQGLAEETGELFF
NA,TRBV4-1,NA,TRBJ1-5,TGCGCCAGCAGCCAAGAACGAAGAGTTCGGGGGGCGAGTCAGCCCCAGCATTTT,CASSQERRVRGASQPQHF
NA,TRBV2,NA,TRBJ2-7,TGTGCCAGCAGCGTGGCCGGATCCTACGAGCAGTACTTC,CASSVAGSYEQYF
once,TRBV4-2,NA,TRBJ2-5,TGTGCCAGCAGCCAAGATTACCGGGTCGACGGGGAGACCCAGTACTTC,CASSQDYRVDGETQYF
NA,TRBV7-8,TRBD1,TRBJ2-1,TGTGCCAGCAGCCTCGGACAGGGGGAGTTCTTC,CASSLGQGEFF
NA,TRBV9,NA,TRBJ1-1,TGTGCCAGCAGCGTAGCCGGGGGTCATACTGAAGCTTTCTTT,CASSVAGGHTEAFF
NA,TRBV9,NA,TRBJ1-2,TGTGCCAGCAGCGTAGTAGAGCGGGGTTTGGGTGGCTACACCTTC,CASSVVERGLGGYTF
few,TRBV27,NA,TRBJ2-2,TGTGCCAGCAGTTCCCCTCTGCGAAGAAACACCGGGGAGCTGTTTTTT,CASSSPLRRNTGELFF
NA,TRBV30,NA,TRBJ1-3,TGTGCCTGGAGCCAGGGGAGCTCTGGAAACACCATATATTTT,CAWSQGSSGNTIYF
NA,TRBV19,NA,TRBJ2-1,TGTGCCAGTAGTAAAGTAAGTACAGACTCTGAGCAGTTCTTC,CASSKVSTDSEQFF
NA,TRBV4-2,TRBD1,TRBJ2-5,TGTGCCAGCAGCCAGGGGACAGGGTTGGAGACCCAGTACTTC,CASSQGTGLETQYF
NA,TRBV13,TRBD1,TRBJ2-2,TGTGCCAGCAGCCGGGCCGACAGGGGGCCCACCGGGGAGCTGTTTTTT,CASSRADRGPTGELFF